A selection of T cell receptor beta chains follows, all from one sample in a study of shared clonotypes between healthy human individuals. Data came from immunoSEQ multiplex PCR; TCRdb stores just in-frame clones and leaves some out. The table includes about 2,500,000 clones, around 94% detected once. Sequencing input: naive CD4+ T cells sorted from blood. These receptors were obtained from a man in his late teens or twenties in good health. Both conserved end residues are trimmed from each CDR3. The D gene is left open where the match is weak.

TRBD2 | TRBJ2-7 | TRBV5-1 | ASSLGQGLGFGGGADEQY
TRBD2 | TRBJ2-5 | TRBV7-9 | ASSLGLAGGQY
NA | TRBJ1-1 | TRBV30 | AWNGGMDTEAF
TRBD1 | TRBJ1-1 | TRBV6-6 | ASHRDRANTEAF
NA | TRBJ1-1 | TRBV28 | ASSRWGVTEAF
NA | TRBJ2-1 | TRBV14 | ASSHPGLGGYNEQF
TRBD2 | TRBJ2-5 | TRBV6-1 | ASSVAGGSGTQY
NA | TRBJ2-7 | TRBV10-3 | AISDLVSYEQY
NA | TRBJ2-7 | TRBV7-9 | ASTELTGTDEQY
NA | TRBJ1-1 | TRBV5-5 | ASSLQDTEAF
NA | TRBJ1-3 | TRBV5-8 | ASSWAGASGNTIY
NA | TRBJ1-4 | TRBV6-1 | ASSERGWPSNEKLF
NA | TRBJ1-2 | TRBV29-1 | SVPDYGYT
NA | TRBJ2-2 | TRBV30 | AWSRGGWQLGELF
NA | TRBJ2-1 | TRBV5-8 | ASSGEYGMNNEQF
TRBD2 | TRBJ2-3 | TRBV10-3 | AIRLAVTDTQY
TRBD2 | TRBJ2-3 | TRBV28 | ASSQPVRSGGAGSQY
TRBD1 | TRBJ2-1 | TRBV19 | ASKGTGESSYNEQF
NA | TRBJ1-5 | TRBV19 | ASSLLGGNQPQH
NA | TRBJ1-4 | TRBV11-2 | ASSNRGLVGPTNEKLF
TRBD1 | TRBJ2-2 | TRBV5-1 | ASRPRQGANTGELF
NA | TRBJ2-3 | TRBV10-1 | ASSAGGTYTQY
NA | TRBJ1-5 | TRBV20-1 | SASSAEPQH
NA | TRBJ1-3 | TRBV19 | ASSTTTTVAGNTIY
TRBD1 | TRBJ1-5 | TRBV6-1 | ASSPDRVYQPQH
NA | TRBJ2-3 | TRBV5-1 | ASSTALTGSTDTQY
NA | TRBJ1-6 | TRBV28 | ASSQGQYSSPLH
NA | TRBJ1-5 | TRBV27 | ASSFRGRQPQH
NA | TRBJ2-1 | TRBV5-1 | ASSRTGEDEQF
TRBD1 | TRBJ2-1 | TRBV7-2 | ASSSPGQGISGSYNEQF
NA | TRBJ2-5 | TRBV9 | ASSVGVGGPETQY
NA | TRBJ2-5 | TRBV6-5 | ASRDQGSGETQY
NA | TRBJ2-7 | TRBV9 | ASSVGDSISYEQY
NA | TRBJ2-1 | TRBV6-1 | ASSEAPLLPWNNEQF
NA | TRBJ2-5 | TRBV5-6 | ASSLGAQETQY
NA | TRBJ2-1 | TRBV18 | ASSPPGNEQF
TRBD1 | TRBJ1-5 | TRBV18 | ASSPGQGAYQPQH
NA | TRBJ2-3 | TRBV7-9 | ASSLGRDTDTQY
NA | TRBJ2-2 | TRBV9 | ASSFGHDTGELF
TRBD1 | TRBJ2-3 | TRBV19 | ASSEDRGPVSTDTQY
TRBD2 | TRBJ2-5 | TRBV5-1 | ASSLLAGAVTETQY
TRBD1 | TRBJ1-1 | TRBV9 | ASSVDRVDTEAF
TRBD2 | TRBJ2-1 | TRBV5-1 | ASSRTSGSYNEQF
TRBD2 | TRBJ2-1 | TRBV7-2 | ASSLGLAGGTEQF
NA | TRBJ2-5 | TRBV11-2 | ASSSSRSVVQETQY